Following are 17 T cell receptor beta chains from one sample sequenced in a study of T cells in Graves' hyperthyroidism and ophthalmopathy. RNA transcripts were the template for amplifying TCR beta CDR3 regions. In the first-round RT-PCR of the TCR CDR3, the HTBI primer set was used. TCRdb ran MiXCR on the multiplex PCR reads and lists one entry per CDR3 protein. The sample contains approximately 320,000 distinct CDR3 sequences, about 15% of which appear only once. Sequenced sample: blood. Receptors were obtained from a man aged 25-45 years with Graves' hyperthyroidism.

The CDR3 sequence: CSVGTSGINEQFF. The CDR3 bases are TGCAGCGTTGGGACTAGCGGGATAAATGAGCAGTTCTTC. The rearrangement links TRBV29-1 to TRBJ2-1, with 12 nucleotides matching TRBD2. The CDR3 loop spans 13 amino acids. CDR1 is SQVTM and CDR2 is ANQGSEA in the germline V gene. V was clipped by 4 bases and J by 7 bases; unmatched bases: 2.

This clonotype was observed a few times. J is TRBJ1-6 and V is TRBV7-6; no firm D call. The germline gives CDR1 SGHVS, CDR2 FNYEAQ. The CDR3 sequence is 16 residues long. Trimming removed 5 bases at V and 1 base at J, with 12 bases between. CDR3 amino acids: CASSPQRSSYNSPLHF. CDR3 nucleotides: TGTGCCAGCAGCCCCCAAAGATCGTCCTATAATTCACCCCTCCACTTT.

This clonotype has just one count. The V call is TRBV11-2, the J call TRBJ2-5, with 12 bases aligning to TRBD2. V was clipped by 5 bases and J by 3 bases; unmatched bases: 4. The CDR3 is made up of 15 amino acids. Germline V lookup: CDR1 SGHAT, CDR2 FQNNGV. The CDR3 reads CASSPRLAGEETQYF. CDR3 DNA: TGTGCCAGCAGCCCCAGACTAGCGGGAGAAGAGACCCAGTACTTC.

This clonotype was recorded many times. The rearrangement uses TRBV2 and TRBJ2-3; D is unresolved. This CDR3 comprises 9 residues. Germline loops: CDR1 SNHLY, CDR2 FYNNEI. Trimming pared 8 bases from V and 7 bases from J, leaving 4 bases between. The DNA for the CDR3 is TGTGCCAGCGGGAATACGCAGTATTTT. Translation gives CASGNTQYF. Drawing the rest from reference TRBV2 and TRBJ2-3, the complete variable domain is EPEVTQTPSHQVTQMGQEVILRCVPISNHLYFYWYRQILGQKVEFLVSFYNNEISEKSEIFDDQFSVERPDGSNFTLKIRSTKLEDSAMYFCASGNTQYFGPGTRLTVL.

This clonotype was detected a few times. Sequence at one end of the junction differs from germline and may be a read error. The genes are TRBV20-1 and TRBJ1-1; D might be TRBD1 (5 bases). Germline loops: CDR1 DFQATT, CDR2 SNEGSKA (reference sequence). The CDR3 contains 13 residues. The CDR3 nucleotides are TGCGGTGCAAGACAGTCCGGGAACACTGAAGCTTTCTTT. It translates to CGARQSGNTEAFF.

This clonotype has at least ten counts. The junction departs from the called germline gene at one end, perhaps through a read error. The chain carries TRBV5-1 and TRBJ2-4; D perhaps matches TRBD1 (5 bases). The CDR3 has 15 amino acids. Germline V gene sequence: CDR1 SGHRS, CDR2 YFSETQ. The CDR3 is CASSPLDSSNNIQYF. The CDR3 DNA follows: TGCGCCAGCAGCCCCCTAGACAGCTCCAATAACATTCAGTACTTC.

This clonotype was recorded at least ten times. Here the CDR3 reads CSARAWDRGFGTHSGNTIYF. The CDR3 DNA is TGCAGTGCTAGAGCGTGGGACAGGGGTTTCGGAACACACTCTGGAAACACCATATATTTT. This chain uses TRBV20-1 with TRBJ1-3; 10 bases are a match to TRBD1. The CDR3 runs 20 residues. Trimming took 1 base from V and 0 from J; bases not matched to a gene: 15. Germline V lookup: CDR1 DFQATT, CDR2 SNEGSKA (reference sequence).

The chain employs TRBV29-1 and TRBJ2-2; D is possibly TRBD2 (5 bases). The CDR3 has 12 residues. The V gene's germline CDR1 is SQVTM and CDR2 ANQGSEA. V was clipped by 4 bases and J by 6 bases, with 9 bases between them. The CDR3 sequence: CSVGGESGELFF. In nucleotides, the CDR3 is TGCAGCGTTGGGGGAGAATCCGGGGAGCTGTTTTTT.

In its sample, this clonotype was seen a few times. The chain joins TRBV24-1 to TRBJ2-3, with 9 bases fitting TRBD2. V dropped 4 bases and J dropped 0; count of bases not matched to a gene: 13. The germline CDR1 and CDR2 sequences are KGHDR and SFDVKD. There are 19 residues in the CDR3. CDR3 amino acids: CATSDPLAGSITSTDTQYF. For the CDR3, the DNA is TGTGCCACCAGTGACCCACTAGCGGGCTCCATCACTAGCACAGATACGCAGTATTTT.

This clonotype has more than one count but fewer than ten. J is TRBJ2-7 and V is TRBV29-1, with D tentatively TRBD1 or TRBD2 (5 bases each). The V gene lost 3 bases and the J gene lost 5 bases, with 8 bases spanning the gap. Germline V gene lookup returns CDR1 SQVTM and CDR2 ANQGSEA. The CDR3 has 11 residues. The CDR3 region has the DNA TGCAGCGTTGACGGGGCCCACGAGCAGTACTTC. Translation gives CSVDGAHEQYF.

The chain is built from TRBV7-9 and TRBJ2-5; maybe TRBD2 (5 bases). With 5 bases removed from V and 2 bases from J, the gap between germline ends came to 9 bases. The CDR3 spans 13 residues. Per the germline V gene, CDR1 is SEHNR and CDR2 is FQNEAQ (reference sequence). CDR3 loop: CASSAEVQETQYF. CDR3 bases: TGTGCCAGCAGCGCGGAGGTTCAAGAGACCCAGTACTTC.

This clonotype was found many times. The chain combines TRBV5-6 with TRBJ2-2; TRBD2 matches 9 bases. The ends lost 0 bases at V and 6 bases at J; junction bases unmatched: 6. This CDR3 is built from 16 residues. In germline, CDR1 is SGHDT, CDR2 YYEEEE. The CDR3 nucleotides are TGTGCCAGCAGCTTGGAGCTAGCGGGAATGTCCGGGGAGCTGTTTTTT. It codes for CASSLELAGMSGELFF.

The V gene is TRBV20-1, the J gene TRBJ2-5, with unresolved D. The CDR3 runs 15 residues. V was pared by 0 bases and J by 2 bases, with 13 bases between. CDR1 DFQATT and CDR2 SNEGSKA come from the germline V gene (reference sequence). Here the CDR3 DNA reads TGCAGTGCTAGAGATCCCCTCGTCCTACAAGAGACCCAGTACTTC. Translation gives CSARDPLVLQETQYF.

This clonotype was counted at least ten times. The J gene is TRBJ2-1, the V gene TRBV20-1; D might be TRBD1 (5 bases). V lost 0 bases to trimming and J lost 7 bases, with 16 bases between them. CDR1 is DFQATT, CDR2 SNEGSKA, per germline (reference sequence). CDR3 length: 15 amino acids. This CDR3 is CSARDVFAGKNEQFF. CDR3 DNA sequence: TGCAGTGCTAGAGATGTTTTCGCAGGGAAGAATGAGCAGTTCTTC.

At least ten counts were recorded for this clonotype. The chain joins TRBV28 to TRBJ2-4; maybe TRBD1 (5 bases). CDR3 length: 14 residues. Trimming took 7 bases from V and 2 from J, leaving 12 bases between them. Germline V gives CDR1 MDHEN, CDR2 SYDVKM. Written as DNA, the CDR3 is TGTGCCAGCAATTCCGGACATACCAAAAACATTCAGTACTTC. Translation: CASNSGHTKNIQYF.

This clonotype has a handful of counts. V gene TRBV19 combines with J gene TRBJ1-1; maybe TRBD1 (5 bases). With 3 bases removed from V and 1 base from J, the gap between germline ends came to 15 bases. Germline CDR1 is LNHDA and CDR2 is SQIVND (reference sequence). The CDR3 runs 16 residues. CDR3 in DNA: TGTGCCAGTAGTATCCTTTCGGGGGGATCGAACACTGAAGCTTTCTTT. Residues: CASSILSGGSNTEAFF.

In its sample, this clonotype was seen many times. V usage is TRBV28 and J usage is TRBJ2-7, with TRBD1 matching over 11 bases. The CDR3 length is 14 residues. V lost 5 bases, J lost 3 bases, and 3 bases stayed unmatched. Germline V CDR1 and CDR2: MDHEN, SYDVKM. The CDR3 protein is CASSGTGGFYEQYF. CDR3 DNA sequence: TGTGCCAGCAGTGGGACAGGGGGTTTCTACGAGCAGTACTTC.